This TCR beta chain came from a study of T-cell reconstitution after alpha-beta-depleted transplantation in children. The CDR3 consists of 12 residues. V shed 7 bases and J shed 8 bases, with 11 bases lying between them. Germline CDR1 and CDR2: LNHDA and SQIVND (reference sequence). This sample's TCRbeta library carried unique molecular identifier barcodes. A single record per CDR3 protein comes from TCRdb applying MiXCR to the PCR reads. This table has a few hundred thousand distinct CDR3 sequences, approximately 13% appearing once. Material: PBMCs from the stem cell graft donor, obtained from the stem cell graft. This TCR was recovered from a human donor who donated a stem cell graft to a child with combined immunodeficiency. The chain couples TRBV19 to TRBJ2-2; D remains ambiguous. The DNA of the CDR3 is TGTGCCAGTAATGGCCAAATTGGGGAGCTGTTTTTT. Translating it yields CASNGQIGELFF. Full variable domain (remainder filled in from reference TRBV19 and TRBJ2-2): DGGITQSPKYLFRKEGQNVTLSCEQNLNHDAMYWYRQDPGQGLRLIYYSQIVNDFQKGDIAEGYSVSREKKESFPLTVTSAQKNPTAFYLCASNGQIGELFFGEGSRLTVL.